The 2 T cell receptor beta chains given below trace back to one sample, sequenced in a study of Graves' ophthalmopathy and Graves' hyperthyroidism. Amplification targeted the TCR beta CDR3 regions, with RNA transcripts as the source material. HTBI-primed RT-PCR formed the first round, and a multiplex PCR formed the second. One entry per CDR3 protein, called by TCRdb with MiXCR from the multiplex PCR reads. The sample lists almost 750,000 distinct CDR3 sequences; roughly two fifths were seen once. The specimen was peripheral blood. Source of these receptors: an adult man with Graves' ophthalmopathy.

This chain connects TRBV20-1 to TRBJ1-1; unclear D gene. This CDR3 comprises 15 residues. The V and J ends lost 2 bases and 4 bases respectively, with 17 bases between them. Germline V gene lookup returns CDR1 DFQATT and CDR2 SNEGSKA (reference sequence). The CDR3 protein is CSARNLESGSTEAFF. The CDR3 DNA reads TGCAGTGCTAGAAATCTGGAGTCGGGAAGCACTGAAGCTTTCTTT.

The rearrangement joins TRBV9 to TRBJ1-6, with TRBD1 matching over 8 bases. V lost 4 bases to trimming and J lost 9 bases; unmatched junction nucleotides: 15. This CDR3 spans 17 amino acids. Germline CDR1 SGDLS, CDR2 YYNGEE. This CDR3 is CASSPVSEGQGSSPLHF. CDR3 nucleotide sequence: TGTGCCAGCAGCCCAGTCAGCGAAGGACAGGGCAGTTCACCCCTCCACTTT.